This TCR beta chain was captured in a study of blood T cell repertoires in COVID-19. About the study: Some COVID-19 samples were acute and others convalescent; all came from the United States, Italy and Spain. PBMCs, B-cell-depleted T cells, or T cells were the source of the cDNA or gDNA that made up the material.

With 5 bases clipped from V and 6 bases from J, the junction kept 13 bases outside the gene matches. The CDR3 totals 17 residues. In germline, CDR1 is SEHNR, CDR2 FQNEAQ (reference sequence). Authors' data handling: Estimated nucleated cell counts came from reference gene primer amplification. The data were produced by immunoSEQ multiplex PCR, yet TCRdb's version contains in-frame clones alone and is incomplete. The V and J calls and clone size were taken over from that table, and D and trimming were inferred from the DNA. The sample yields about 75,000 clones, approximately 85% seen once. The chain uses TRBV7-9 and TRBJ2-2, with 9 bases lining up with TRBD1. The TCR sequence derives from a human donor in a cohort sampled during active COVID-19. The specimen sequenced was peripheral blood. Here the CDR3 reads CASSRVRPGQGPGELFF. The CDR3 DNA reads as TGTGCCAGCAGCCGAGTTAGGCCAGGACAGGGGCCCGGGGAGCTGTTTTTT.